What follows are 12 T cell receptor beta chains derived from one specimen sequenced in a study of control samples from healthy donors and cancer patients. TCRdb's table, derived via immunoSEQ multiplex PCR, lists solely in-frame clones and lacks some. The data show 130,000 or so clones, with about 88% seen just once and roughly 3.1% held by the top ten. Sequencing was carried out using blood. The receptors stem from a man aged 50 to 59 in good health.

The chain couples TRBV4-1 to TRBJ2-7, with no clear D. CDR1 is MGHRA and CDR2 is YSYEKL in the germline V gene. This CDR3 comprises 14 residues. V dropped 2 bases and J dropped 4 bases, with 12 bases sitting between them. CDR3 protein: CASSQLFPRYEQYF. The DNA for the CDR3 is TGCGCCAGCAGCCAATTGTTCCCCCGGTACGAGCAGTACTTC.

A few counts support this clone. The chain couples TRBV28 to TRBJ2-3; the D gene is possibly TRBD2 (5 bases). V gave up 5 bases and J gave up 7 bases, with 16 bases separating them. Looked up from germline, CDR1 is MDHEN and CDR2 is SYDVKM. The CDR3 has 14 amino acids. As DNA, the CDR3 is TGTGCCAGCAGTGGAGGACGCAGCGGAAATACGCAGTATTTT. Translation gives CASSGGRSGNTQYF.

This clone showed up just a few times. The chain is built from TRBV5-1 and TRBJ2-7, with D perhaps TRBD1 or TRBD2 (5 bases each). This CDR3 contains 15 residues. Germline V gene data show CDR1 as SGHRS and CDR2 as YFSETQ. The V gene lost 2 bases and the J gene lost 4 bases, with 16 bases spanning the gap. This chain's CDR3 is CASSFGEGTAYEQYF. The CDR3 DNA follows: TGCGCCAGCAGCTTTGGTGAGGGGACCGCTTACGAGCAGTACTTC.

The CDR3 sequence: CASSGGDRTYNEQFF. The CDR3 coding sequence is TGTGCCAGCAGCGGGGGGGACAGAACCTACAATGAGCAGTTCTTC. This chain uses TRBV9 with TRBJ2-1; D is perhaps TRBD1 (7 bases). CDR1 SGDLS and CDR2 YYNGEE come from the germline V gene. The CDR3 has 15 residues. V shed 3 bases and J shed 2 bases, with 12 bases lying between them.

This clone has a handful of counts. The chain joins TRBV18 to TRBJ2-7; 13 bases map to TRBD2. The V and J ends lost 3 bases and 4 bases, in that order; junction bases with no gene match: 12. Germline V CDR1 and CDR2: KGHSH, LQKENI. The CDR3 is 18 amino acids. This CDR3 reads CASSPIPGLAGQIYEQYF. CDR3 nucleotides: TGTGCCAGCTCACCGATACCGGGACTAGCGGGACAAATATACGAGCAGTACTTC.

This rearrangement joins TRBV11-2 to TRBJ1-1; TRBD1 matches at 8 bases. With V trimmed by 7 bases and J by 4 bases, 5 bases remained unmatched. This CDR3 comprises 13 residues. Germline V gives CDR1 SGHAT, CDR2 FQNNGV. The CDR3 DNA is TGTGCCAGCAACAGGGGGTTAGGCACTGAAGCTTTCTTT. Translated: CASNRGLGTEAFF.

This clone occurred once. The CDR3 loop is CASSPGKGFNEQFF. In nucleotides, the CDR3 is TGTGCCAGCAGTCCCGGTAAAGGATTTAATGAGCAGTTCTTC. V gene TRBV6-2 or TRBV6-3 combines with J gene TRBJ2-1, with unresolved D. Looked up from germline, CDR1 is MNHEY and CDR2 is SVGEGT. Trimming cost V 5 bases and J 7 bases, with 15 bases left between them. CDR3 length: 14 residues.

The chain recombines TRBV6-6 with TRBJ2-3; 9 bases map to TRBD1. The germline V gene has CDR1 MNHNY and CDR2 SVGAGI (reference sequence). This CDR3 is built from 16 residues. The trim removed 0 bases at V and 6 bases at J, leaving 7 bases unmatched. CDR3 coding DNA: TGTGCCAGCAGTTACTCGGGACAGGGAGTAATGGATACGCAGTATTTT. This codes for CASSYSGQGVMDTQYF.

The chain links TRBV10-3 to TRBJ2-7; D is perhaps TRBD1 or TRBD2 (5 bases each). Germline CDR1 reads ENHRY; CDR2 reads SYGVKD. The ends were cut back, 2 bases at V and 6 bases at J, with 11 bases in the middle. The CDR3 covers 13 residues. CDR3 DNA sequence: TGTGCCATCAGTGAGGTATCTGGGGGCGAGCAGTACTTC. This translates into CAISEVSGGEQYF.

V and J are TRBV10-2 and TRBJ1-5, with D hard to call. CDR1 is WSHSY and CDR2 is SAAADI in the germline V gene. The V and J ends lost 8 bases and 0 bases respectively, with 17 bases between them. CDR3 length: 16 residues. The CDR3 is CASQPVPGPSNQPQHF. CDR3 DNA sequence: TGCGCCAGCCAACCAGTCCCTGGACCTAGCAATCAGCCCCAGCATTTT.

This clone was seen only once. The chain joins TRBV9 to TRBJ1-4; D is uncertain. The CDR3 extends over 16 amino acids. Germline assignment: CDR1 SGDLS and CDR2 YYNGEE. Trimming shortened V by 0 bases and J by 8 bases, and 17 bases separated the two germline ends. The CDR3 reads CASSVGVSGPSEKLFF. Here the CDR3 DNA reads TGTGCCAGCAGCGTAGGGGTTAGTGGACCGAGCGAAAAACTGTTTTTT.

This clone was found a few times. The chain recombines TRBV10-3 with TRBJ1-2; 11 bases are shared with TRBD1. The CDR3 spans 14 residues. The J segment lost 5 bases and the V segment lost 8 bases, leaving 7 bases of the junction unmatched. CDR1 is ENHRY and CDR2 is SYGVKD in the germline V gene. The CDR3 sequence is CAIGQGAKGYGYTF. CDR3 in DNA: TGTGCCATCGGACAGGGGGCCAAGGGGTATGGCTACACCTTC.